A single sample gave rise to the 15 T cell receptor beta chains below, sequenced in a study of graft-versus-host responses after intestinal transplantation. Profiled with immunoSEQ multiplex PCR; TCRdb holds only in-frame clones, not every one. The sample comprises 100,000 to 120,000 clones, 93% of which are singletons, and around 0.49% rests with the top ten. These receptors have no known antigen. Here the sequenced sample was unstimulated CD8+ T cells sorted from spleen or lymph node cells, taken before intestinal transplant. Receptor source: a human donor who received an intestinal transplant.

The CDR3 DNA follows: TGTGCCAGCAGCTTACCGGGACAGGGAGGGGAGGGGAACTACGAGCAGTACTTC. Translating gives CASSLPGQGGEGNYEQYF. The chain recombines TRBV7-9 with TRBJ2-7; 9 bases map to TRBD1. Germline lookup yields CDR1 SEHNR and CDR2 FQNEAQ (reference sequence). V lost 2 bases and J lost 3; bases outside the gene matches: 14. The CDR3 totals 18 residues.

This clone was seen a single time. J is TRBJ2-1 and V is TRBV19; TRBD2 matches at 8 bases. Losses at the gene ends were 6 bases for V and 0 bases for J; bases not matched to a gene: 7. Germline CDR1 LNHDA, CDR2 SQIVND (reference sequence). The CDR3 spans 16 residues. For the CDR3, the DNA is TGTGCCAGTAGGCTAAGCAGCGGGAGCTCCTACAATGAGCAGTTCTTC. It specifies CASRLSSGSSYNEQFF.

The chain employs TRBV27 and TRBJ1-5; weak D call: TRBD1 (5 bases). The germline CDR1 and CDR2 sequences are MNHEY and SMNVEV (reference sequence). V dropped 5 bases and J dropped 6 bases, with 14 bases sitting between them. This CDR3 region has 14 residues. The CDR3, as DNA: TGTGCCAGCAGTCGACGGGGGTGGGGTCAGCCCCAGCATTTT. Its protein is CASSRRGWGQPQHF.

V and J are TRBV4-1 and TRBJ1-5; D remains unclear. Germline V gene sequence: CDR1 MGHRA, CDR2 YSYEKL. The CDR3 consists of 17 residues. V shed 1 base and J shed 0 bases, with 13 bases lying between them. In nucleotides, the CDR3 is TGCGCCAGCAGCCAAGTTGGAGCGGCGTATAGCAATCAGCCCCAGCATTTT. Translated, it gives CASSQVGAAYSNQPQHF.

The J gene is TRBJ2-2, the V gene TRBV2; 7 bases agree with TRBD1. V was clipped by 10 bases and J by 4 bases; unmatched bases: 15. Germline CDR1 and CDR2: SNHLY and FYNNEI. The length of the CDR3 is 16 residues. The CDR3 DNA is TGTGCCACCGACCCGACAGGGCCAGGGAGCACCGGGGAGCTGTTTTTT. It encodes CATDPTGPGSTGELFF.

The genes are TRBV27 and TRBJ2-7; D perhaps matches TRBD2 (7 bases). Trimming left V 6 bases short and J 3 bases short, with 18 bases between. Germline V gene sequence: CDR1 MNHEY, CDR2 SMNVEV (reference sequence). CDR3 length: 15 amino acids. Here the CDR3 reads CASSLMGGAHYEQYF. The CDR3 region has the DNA TGTGCCAGCAGCTTGATGGGGGGGGCCCACTACGAGCAGTACTTC.

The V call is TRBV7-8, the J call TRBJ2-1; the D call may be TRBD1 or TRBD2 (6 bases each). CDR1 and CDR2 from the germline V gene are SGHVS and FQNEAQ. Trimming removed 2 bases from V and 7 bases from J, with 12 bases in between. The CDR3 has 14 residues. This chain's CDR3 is CASSLFGGGNEQFF. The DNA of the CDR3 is TGTGCCAGCAGCTTATTCGGGGGCGGGAATGAGCAGTTCTTC.

CDR3 sequence: CASSYSIGLADNEQFF. The CDR3 DNA reads as TGTGCCAGCAGTTACTCGATCGGGCTAGCGGACAATGAGCAGTTCTTC. This chain links TRBV6-5 with TRBJ2-1; 7 nucleotides line up with TRBD2. Germline CDR1 MNHEY, CDR2 SVGAGI. Trimming at V came to 0 bases and at J to 5 bases, leaving 7 bases not matched to a gene. The CDR3 spans 16 residues.

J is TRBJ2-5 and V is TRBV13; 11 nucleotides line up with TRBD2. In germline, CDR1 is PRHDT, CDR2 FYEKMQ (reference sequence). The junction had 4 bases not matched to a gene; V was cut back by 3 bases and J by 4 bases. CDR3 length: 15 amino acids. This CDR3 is CASSFGTSGRETQYF. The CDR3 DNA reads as TGTGCCAGCAGCTTCGGAACTAGCGGGAGAGAGACCCAGTACTTC.

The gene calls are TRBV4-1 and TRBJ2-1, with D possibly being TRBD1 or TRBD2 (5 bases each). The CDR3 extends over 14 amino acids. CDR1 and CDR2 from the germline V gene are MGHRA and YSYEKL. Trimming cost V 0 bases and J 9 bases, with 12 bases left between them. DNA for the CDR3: TGCGCCAGCAGCCAAGATCTGACTACAGGTGAGCAGTTCTTC. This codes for CASSQDLTTGEQFF.

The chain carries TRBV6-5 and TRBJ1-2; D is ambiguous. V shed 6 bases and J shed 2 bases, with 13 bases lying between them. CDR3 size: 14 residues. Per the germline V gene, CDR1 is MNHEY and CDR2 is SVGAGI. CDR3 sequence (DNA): TGTGCCAGCAGCCTGGATGGTGGAAACTATGGCTACACCTTC. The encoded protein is CASSLDGGNYGYTF.

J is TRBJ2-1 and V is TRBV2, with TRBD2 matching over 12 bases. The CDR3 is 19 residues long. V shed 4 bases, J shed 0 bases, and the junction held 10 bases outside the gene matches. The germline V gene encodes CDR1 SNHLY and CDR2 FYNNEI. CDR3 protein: CASSGKLAGGPSSYNEQFF. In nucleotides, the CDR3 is TGTGCCAGCAGTGGGAAACTAGCGGGAGGCCCGAGCTCCTACAATGAGCAGTTCTTC.

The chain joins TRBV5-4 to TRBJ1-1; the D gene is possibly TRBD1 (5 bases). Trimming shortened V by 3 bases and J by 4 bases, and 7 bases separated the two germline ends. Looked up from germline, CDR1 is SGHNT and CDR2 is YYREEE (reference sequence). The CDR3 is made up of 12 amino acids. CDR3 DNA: TGTGCCAGCAGCTGGGGCCCCACTGAAGCTTTCTTT. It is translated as CASSWGPTEAFF. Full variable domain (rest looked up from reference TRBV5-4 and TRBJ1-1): ETGVTQSPTHLIKTRGQQVTLRCSSQSGHNTVSWYQQALGQGPQFIFQYYREEENGRGNFPPRFSGLQFPNYSSELNVNALELDDSALYLCASSWGPTEAFFGQGTRLTVV.

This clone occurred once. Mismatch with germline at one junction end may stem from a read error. The CDR3, as DNA: TGTGCTAGCAGCTTCGGGCCGAAAAGCTCCTACGAGCAGTACTTC. This sequence encodes CASSFGPKSSYEQYF. The V call is TRBV7-7, the J call TRBJ2-7; D is undetermined. The germline V gene has CDR1 SSHAT and CDR2 FNYEAQ (reference sequence). The CDR3 contains 15 residues.

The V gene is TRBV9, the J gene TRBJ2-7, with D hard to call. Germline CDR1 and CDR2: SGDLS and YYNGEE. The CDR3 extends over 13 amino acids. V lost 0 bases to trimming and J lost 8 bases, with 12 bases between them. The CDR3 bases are TGTGCCAGCAGCGTAGCTCCTTTAGAAAAGCAGTACTTC. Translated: CASSVAPLEKQYF. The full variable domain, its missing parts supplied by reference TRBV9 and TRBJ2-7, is DSGVTQTPKHLITATGQRVTLRCSPRSGDLSVYWYQQSLDQGLQFLIQYYNGEERAKGNILERFSAQQFPDLHSELNLSSLELGDSALYFCASSVAPLEKQYFGPGTRLTVT.